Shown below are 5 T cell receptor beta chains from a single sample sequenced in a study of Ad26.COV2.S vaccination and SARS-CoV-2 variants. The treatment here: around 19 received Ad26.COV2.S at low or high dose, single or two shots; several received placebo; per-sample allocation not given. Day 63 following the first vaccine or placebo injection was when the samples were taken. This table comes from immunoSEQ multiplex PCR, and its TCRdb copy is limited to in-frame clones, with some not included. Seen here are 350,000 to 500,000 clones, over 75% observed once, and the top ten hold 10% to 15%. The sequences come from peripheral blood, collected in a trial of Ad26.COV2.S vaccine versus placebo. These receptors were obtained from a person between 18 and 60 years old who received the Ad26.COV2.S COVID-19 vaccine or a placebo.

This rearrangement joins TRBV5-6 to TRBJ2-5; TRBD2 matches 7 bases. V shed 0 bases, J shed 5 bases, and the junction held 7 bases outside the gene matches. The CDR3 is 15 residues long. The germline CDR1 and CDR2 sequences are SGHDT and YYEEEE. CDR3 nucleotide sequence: TGTGCCAGCAGCTTGGTGGCGCGGGAGATCGAGACCCAGTACTTC. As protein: CASSLVAREIETQYF.

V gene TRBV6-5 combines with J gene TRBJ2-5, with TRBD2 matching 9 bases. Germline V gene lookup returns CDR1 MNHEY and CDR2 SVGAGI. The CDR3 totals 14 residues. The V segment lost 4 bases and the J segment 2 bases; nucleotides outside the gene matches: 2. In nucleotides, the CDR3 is TGTGCCAGCAGTTCGACTAGCGGACAAGAGACCCAGTACTTC. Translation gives CASSSTSGQETQYF.

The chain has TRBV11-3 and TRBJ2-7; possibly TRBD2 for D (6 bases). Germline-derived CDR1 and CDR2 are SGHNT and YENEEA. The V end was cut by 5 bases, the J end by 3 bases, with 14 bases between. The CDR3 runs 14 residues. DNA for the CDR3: TGTGCCAGCAGCCCCGGGACGGGAGACTACGAGCAGTACTTC. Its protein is CASSPGTGDYEQYF. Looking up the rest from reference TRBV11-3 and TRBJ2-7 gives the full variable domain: EAGVVQSPRYKIIEKKQPVAFWCNPISGHNTLYWYLQNLGQGPELLIRYENEEAVDDSQLPKDRFSAERLKGVDSTLKIQPAELGDSAVYLCASSPGTGDYEQYFGPGTRLTVT.

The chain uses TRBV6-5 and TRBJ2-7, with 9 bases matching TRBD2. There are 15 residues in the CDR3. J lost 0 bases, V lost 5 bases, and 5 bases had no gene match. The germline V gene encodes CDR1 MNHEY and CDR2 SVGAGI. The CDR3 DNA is TGTGCCAGCAGTCCCCTAGCGGGAAGCTCCTACGAGCAGTACTTC. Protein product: CASSPLAGSSYEQYF.

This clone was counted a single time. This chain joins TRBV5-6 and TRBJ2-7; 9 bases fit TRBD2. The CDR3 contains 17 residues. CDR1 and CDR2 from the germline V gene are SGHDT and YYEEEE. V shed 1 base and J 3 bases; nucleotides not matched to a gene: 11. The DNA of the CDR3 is TGTGCCAGCAGCTTGATTTTAGCGGGAGAAATGGACTACGAGCAGTACTTC. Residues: CASSLILAGEMDYEQYF.